The rows below give T cell receptor beta chains drawn from one sample of a study of identical twins. TCRdb ran MiXCR on the 5' RACE reads and lists one entry per CDR3 protein. Counted here are 450,000 or so distinct CDR3 sequences, 14% occurring once; the ten biggest clones make up about 0.54%. This same sample was also part of a study on yellow fever vaccine responses in identical twins.

Sequenced input: CD4+ T cells sorted from blood. The receptors were gathered from a woman between 18 and 29 years old in good health. Both conserved end residues are trimmed from each CDR3.

V gene	CDR3 length	J gene	CDR3 protein
TRBV25-1	11	TRBJ1-2	ASSTPQGAGYT
TRBV3-1	13	TRBJ2-2	ASSQVAGQREELF
TRBV18	12	TRBJ2-4	ASSPPSTRDIQY
TRBV5-1	14	TRBJ2-1	ASSLVGVMGYNEQF
TRBV30	12	TRBJ2-7	AWSVGQGAHEQY
TRBV6-1	14	TRBJ1-2	ASRPGQGVPYYGYT
TRBV27	13	TRBJ2-1	ASGRTGGPYNEQF
TRBV5-6	12	TRBJ2-7	ASILEGTGDEQY
TRBV28	9	TRBJ2-5	ASGRLETQY
TRBV4-3	11	TRBJ2-1	ASSQALRGEQF
TRBV20-1	12	TRBJ2-3	SAQDRGLVNTQY
TRBV3-1	14	TRBJ2-3	ASSLLGGRGTDTQY
TRBV7-2	14	TRBJ2-3	ASSLVLAGAGDTQY
TRBV9	12	TRBJ2-2	ASGQGAATGELF
TRBV25-1	12	TRBJ1-1	ASSEVRQNTEAF
TRBV20-1	13	TRBJ2-1	SATTGTGDVSEQF
TRBV5-1	13	TRBJ2-3	ASSLGRVWTDTQY
TRBV20-1	13	TRBJ2-3	SASRGLAGVDTQY
TRBV3-1	10	TRBJ2-1	ASTIGWGEQF
TRBV12-3/TRBV12-4	11	TRBJ1-2	ASSKQITYGYT
TRBV7-2	8	TRBJ2-1	ASAGNRQF
TRBV7-9	13	TRBJ2-1	ASSLGPIPYNEQF
TRBV21-1	19	TRBJ2-4	ASSKAGSPGDGGAPKNIQY
TRBV10-3	12	TRBJ2-2	AISASPDREELF
TRBV7-9	13	TRBJ1-5	ASSPQGQGNQPQH
TRBV5-1	12	TRBJ1-1	ASSGTRGSTEAF
TRBV28	14	TRBJ2-2	ASSLYGRANTGELF
TRBV12-3/TRBV12-4	10	TRBJ2-5	ASSLMEETQY
TRBV21-1	9	TRBJ2-7	ASRQVREQY
TRBV25-1	14	TRBJ2-1	ASSDSFSGSYNEQF
TRBV4-1	13	TRBJ2-1	ASRTPGLRGNEQF
TRBV6-1	10	TRBJ2-1	ASSVLSGATI
TRBV6-5	13	TRBJ2-7	ASSNSRAGVYEQY
TRBV6-1	13	TRBJ2-7	ASRDGTSGSYEQY
TRBV4-3	13	TRBJ2-1	ASSHLRTRGDEQF
TRBV4-2	12	TRBJ2-7	ASSQDVRGNEQY
TRBV12-3/TRBV12-4	10	TRBJ1-4	ASRTGYGQVF
TRBV7-9	12	TRBJ2-3	ASTPDGVTDTQY
TRBV6-1	15	TRBJ2-3	ASSPSISGGGARAQY
TRBV6-5	13	TRBJ1-3	ASSYGGGEGNTIY
TRBV28	13	TRBJ1-6	ASRNPDRDWSPLH
TRBV10-3	12	TRBJ2-5	AISGGQGKETQY
TRBV5-1	13	TRBJ2-1	ASSDPSDSTVSLF
TRBV28	10	TRBJ2-7	ASSSPLVEQY
TRBV12-3/TRBV12-4	14	TRBJ1-1	ASTWIPPGTGTEAF
TRBV29-1	10	TRBJ2-5	SVASGGETQY
TRBV10-3	12	TRBJ2-7	AISGTSGSYEQY
TRBV7-9	13	TRBJ2-7	ASSLGDRGHDEQY
TRBV7-2	13	TRBJ2-3	ASSRQLSYTDTQY
TRBV3-1	12	TRBJ2-2	ASSQRTDVGELF
TRBV9	13	TRBJ1-1	ASSVGGQAYTEAF
TRBV5-1	14	TRBJ2-1	ASRAGAGESYNEQF
TRBV12-3/TRBV12-4	13	TRBJ2-1	ASSPQTGGYNEQF
TRBV25-1	15	TRBJ2-2	ASSEPIGGRITGELF
TRBV29-1	11	TRBJ2-1	SVNTGSYNEQF